This is a list of T cell receptor beta chains from one sample in a study of shared clonotypes between healthy human individuals. Sequencing used immunoSEQ multiplex PCR; TCRdb keeps in-frame clones, though not all of them. The table has about 470,000 clones, about 76% seen once. Material for sequencing was PBMCs. The receptors were gathered from a woman aged 40 to 50 in good health. Some clones in this sample may be carry-over from other donors' samples. The CDR3 runs from the conserved cysteine through the conserved F or W. A D gene is named only where the DNA matches it firmly. Only part of the rows carry a size: once, few, many, or a class if the clone is expanded.

J gene: TRBJ1-1
V gene: TRBV15
D gene: TRBD1
clone size: .
CDR3 protein: CATSRYDREGTEAFF
CDR3 DNA: TGTGCCACCAGCAGATACGACAGGGAGGGCACTGAAGCTTTCTTT

J gene: TRBJ2-2
V gene: TRBV6-5
D gene: TRBD2
clone size: .
CDR3 protein: CASSRGSTGELFF
CDR3 DNA: TGTGCCAGCAGTCGCGGGAGTACCGGGGAGCTGTTTTTT

J gene: TRBJ1-1
V gene: TRBV5-4
D gene: TRBD1
clone size: .
CDR3 protein: CASSLAPTGGTEAFF
CDR3 DNA: TGTGCCAGCAGCTTGGCGCCGACAGGGGGTACTGAAGCTTTCTTT

J gene: TRBJ1-5
V gene: TRBV6-4
D gene: .
clone size: many
CDR3 protein: CASSPEFGEGNQPQHF
CDR3 DNA: TGTGCCAGCAGTCCTGAGTTCGGGGAAGGCAATCAGCCCCAGCATTTT

J gene: TRBJ2-1
V gene: TRBV4-2
D gene: .
clone size: .
CDR3 protein: CASSQQITRDWDYNEQFF
CDR3 DNA: TGTGCCAGCAGCCAGCAAATCACCCGGGACTGGGATTACAATGAGCAGTTCTTC

J gene: TRBJ1-1
V gene: TRBV18
D gene: .
clone size: .
CDR3 protein: CASSQDGPNTEAFF
CDR3 DNA: TGTGCCAGCTCACAGGACGGACCGAACACTGAAGCTTTCTTT

J gene: TRBJ2-7
V gene: TRBV5-4
D gene: TRBD1
clone size: few
CDR3 protein: CASSSGGGFDEQYF
CDR3 DNA: TGTGCCAGCAGCTCAGGGGGTGGCTTTGACGAGCAGTACTTC

J gene: TRBJ2-7
V gene: TRBV5-1
D gene: TRBD2
clone size: .
CDR3 protein: CASSGGLAGSYEQYF
CDR3 DNA: TGCGCCAGCAGCGGTGGACTAGCGGGCTCCTACGAGCAGTACTTC

J gene: TRBJ2-7
V gene: TRBV4-3
D gene: .
clone size: .
CDR3 protein: CASSQGDSYEQYF
CDR3 DNA: TGCGCCAGCAGCCAAGGAGACTCCTACGAGCAGTACTTC

J gene: TRBJ1-4
V gene: TRBV29-1
D gene: .
clone size: .
CDR3 protein: CSVERAGKLFF
CDR3 DNA: TGCAGCGTTGAAAGGGCAGGGAAACTGTTTTTT

J gene: TRBJ2-5
V gene: TRBV5-4
D gene: TRBD2
clone size: .
CDR3 protein: CASSQGLAGEETQYF
CDR3 DNA: TGTGCCAGCAGCCAAGGACTAGCGGGAGAAGAGACCCAGTACTTC

J gene: TRBJ1-5
V gene: TRBV5-8
D gene: TRBD1
clone size: .
CDR3 protein: CASPGQGRGQPQHF
CDR3 DNA: TGTGCCAGCCCGGGACAGGGAAGAGGTCAGCCCCAGCATTTT

J gene: TRBJ2-7
V gene: TRBV19
D gene: TRBD2
clone size: .
CDR3 protein: CASSGTSGRAGADEQYF
CDR3 DNA: TGTGCCAGTAGTGGGACTAGCGGGAGGGCTGGTGCCGACGAGCAGTACTTC

J gene: TRBJ1-2
V gene: TRBV5-5
D gene: TRBD1
clone size: many
CDR3 protein: CASSPGRGLHGYTF
CDR3 DNA: TGTGCCAGCAGCCCCGGGAGGGGGCTACATGGCTACACCTTC

J gene: TRBJ2-7
V gene: TRBV7-9
D gene: TRBD1
clone size: once
CDR3 protein: CASSNDRGEQYF
CDR3 DNA: TGTGCCAGCAGCAACGACAGGGGCGAGCAGTACTTC

J gene: TRBJ1-2
V gene: TRBV7-9
D gene: TRBD1
clone size: .
CDR3 protein: CASSPRQGSYGYTF
CDR3 DNA: TGTGCCAGCAGCCCGAGACAGGGGAGCTATGGCTACACCTTC

J gene: TRBJ1-2
V gene: TRBV28
D gene: .
clone size: .
CDR3 protein: CASSLAADGYGYTF
CDR3 DNA: TGTGCCAGCAGTTTGGCCGCGGACGGCTATGGCTACACCTTC

J gene: TRBJ2-1
V gene: TRBV7-2
D gene: TRBD2
clone size: .
CDR3 protein: CASSLGGLAGGSYNEQFF
CDR3 DNA: TGTGCCAGCAGCTTAGGCGGACTAGCGGGTGGCTCCTACAATGAGCAGTTCTTC

J gene: TRBJ2-5
V gene: TRBV7-6
D gene: TRBD1
clone size: .
CDR3 protein: CASSWTGQETQYF
CDR3 DNA: TGTGCCAGCAGCTGGACAGGCCAAGAGACCCAGTACTTC

J gene: TRBJ2-3
V gene: TRBV12-5
D gene: .
clone size: .
CDR3 protein: CASGASGGDTQYF
CDR3 DNA: TGTGCTAGTGGTGCCTCTGGGGGAGATACGCAGTATTTT

J gene: TRBJ2-1
V gene: TRBV6-1
D gene: .
clone size: .
CDR3 protein: CASSESPLLEQFF
CDR3 DNA: TGTGCCAGCAGTGAAAGCCCCCTGCTTGAGCAGTTCTTC

J gene: TRBJ1-1
V gene: TRBV29-1
D gene: .
clone size: .
CDR3 protein: CSVLGGANTEAFF
CDR3 DNA: TGCAGCGTTTTAGGGGGGGCGAACACTGAAGCTTTCTTT

J gene: TRBJ2-5
V gene: TRBV5-4
D gene: .
clone size: once
CDR3 protein: CASSLEGIQETQYF
CDR3 DNA: TGTGCCAGCAGCTTGGAAGGGATCCAAGAGACCCAGTACTTC

J gene: TRBJ2-7
V gene: TRBV7-9
D gene: .
clone size: .
CDR3 protein: CASSPTMGYEQYF
CDR3 DNA: TGTGCCAGCAGCCCTACAATGGGCTACGAGCAGTACTTC

J gene: TRBJ2-2
V gene: TRBV19
D gene: .
clone size: many
CDR3 protein: CASSRASGELFF
CDR3 DNA: TGTGCCAGTAGTAGGGCTTCCGGGGAGCTGTTTTTT